The 17 T cell receptor beta chains given below trace back to one sample, sequenced in a study of blood T cell repertoires in COVID-19 (TCRdb year 2020). The protocol used for the library was the immunoSEQ multiplex PCR assay. Entries here come from immuneACCESS through TCRdb and include only in-frame sequences with V and J called. Some clones fail to appear in such tables; in the studies checked, an unresolved V gene covers under half of the shortfall, and the cause of the remainder is unknown. This sample has approximately 170,000 clones in its table, and around 79% of those were observed once. The top ten clones comprise around 11% of the sample. Input material: peripheral blood. These receptors all stem from a woman aged 45-65 years with acute or convalescent COVID-19.

The chain links TRBV6-5 to TRBJ1-5; D perhaps matches TRBD1 (6 bases). Per the germline V gene, CDR1 is MNHEY and CDR2 is SVGAGI. The V gene lost 4 bases and the J gene lost 0 bases, with 10 bases spanning the gap. The CDR3 has 15 amino acids. CDR3 nucleotide sequence: TGTGCCAGCAGTTTAAACAGGGATAGCAATCAGCCCCAGCATTTT. This gives the protein CASSLNRDSNQPQHF.

The chain couples TRBV25-1 to TRBJ2-7, with D perhaps TRBD2 (7 bases). CDR3 length: 17 residues. Germline V CDR1 and CDR2: MGHDK, SYGVNS. V lost 0 bases and J 0 bases, leaving 15 bases between the germline ends. This CDR3 reads CASSEYGRGANSYEQYF. The CDR3 DNA reads as TGTGCCAGCAGTGAATACGGTCGGGGGGCCAACTCCTACGAGCAGTACTTC.

The J gene is TRBJ2-4, the V gene TRBV11-2, with D perhaps TRBD2 (6 bases). Trimming removed 1 base from V and 1 base from J, with 11 bases in between. Germline loops: CDR1 SGHAT, CDR2 FQNNGV. This CDR3 has 16 amino acids. CDR3 sequence: CASSLAAGRAKNIQYF. CDR3 nucleotides: TGTGCCAGCAGCTTAGCTGCAGGGAGGGCCAAAAACATTCAGTACTTC.

The chain is built from TRBV28 and TRBJ1-1; tentatively, D is TRBD1 (5 bases). From germline, CDR1 is MDHEN and CDR2 SYDVKM. V lost 4 bases to trimming and J lost 0 bases, with 15 bases between them. This CDR3 has 16 residues. CDR3 amino acids: CASSSGGASMNTEAFF. CDR3 nucleotides: TGTGCCAGCAGTTCGGGGGGAGCTAGCATGAACACTGAAGCTTTCTTT.

The chain employs TRBV11-2 and TRBJ1-1, with D unresolved. Germline V lookup: CDR1 SGHAT, CDR2 FQNNGV. This CDR3 is built from 13 residues. The V end lost 4 bases, the J end lost 3 bases, and 9 bases lay between the germline ends. The CDR3 nucleotides read TGTGCCAGCAGCTCGCGGTCCTACACTGAAGCTTTCTTT. It translates to CASSSRSYTEAFF.

A single count supports this clone. The chain has TRBV11-2 and TRBJ2-1; 12 bases are a match to TRBD2. Trimming removed 8 bases from V and 5 bases from J; junction bases left unmatched: 10. There are 16 residues in the CDR3. Germline V gene sequence: CDR1 SGHAT, CDR2 FQNNGV. The DNA of the CDR3 is TGTGCCAGCGGGGCTAGCGGGGGGGCTATTAACAATGAGCAGTTCTTC. It yields the protein CASGASGGAINNEQFF.

The chain joins TRBV2 to TRBJ1-2; perhaps TRBD1 as D (5 bases). The CDR3 is made up of 12 amino acids. Germline lookup yields CDR1 SNHLY and CDR2 FYNNEI. Trimming stripped 7 bases from V and 4 bases from J, with 10 bases between. The CDR3 nucleotides are TGTGCCAGCAACAAGGGGTCCTATGGCTACACCTTC. Translating gives CASNKGSYGYTF.

This chain links TRBV3-1 (or the pseudogene TRBV3-2) with TRBJ2-3; D is ambiguous. Germline V gene data show CDR1 as LGHDT and CDR2 as YNNKEL (reference sequence). The CDR3 totals 12 residues. The germline V and J ends were trimmed by 1 base and 6 bases, with 5 bases remaining between them. The CDR3 loop reads CASSQVFDTQYF. The CDR3 bases are TGTGCCAGCAGCCAAGTATTCGATACGCAGTATTTT.

This rearrangement joins TRBV12-5 to TRBJ2-1; 9 positions agree with TRBD1. V gave up 3 bases and J gave up 3 bases; unmatched junction bases: 6. The CDR3 loop spans 16 amino acids. Germline assignment: CDR1 LGHNT and CDR2 FRNRAP. DNA of the CDR3: TGTGCTAGTGGTTTCCAACGACAGGGGGACTACAATGAGCAGTTCTTC. It encodes CASGFQRQGDYNEQFF.

Comment on this clone: At one end the junction does not follow the germline gene, possibly because of a read error. This sequence joins TRBV3-1 (or the pseudogene TRBV3-2) and TRBJ2-1, with 8 bases that match TRBD2. Germline CDR1 and CDR2: LGHDT and YNNKEL (reference sequence). The CDR3 runs to 16 residues. CDR3 nucleotide sequence: TGTGCCAGCAGCCAAGATCGACTAGCGACCTATAATGAGCAGTTCTTC. It yields the protein CASSQDRLATYNEQFF.

The J gene is TRBJ2-2, the V gene TRBV25-1; D call uncertain. Germline assignment: CDR1 MGHDK and CDR2 SYGVNS. Deletions cut 0 bases from V and 7 bases from J, with 9 bases between. The CDR3 is made up of 14 amino acids. The CDR3 reads CASSEYRRVGELFF. The CDR3 nucleotides are TGTGCCAGCAGTGAATATCGACGGGTCGGGGAGCTGTTTTTT.

This chain uses TRBV7-2 with TRBJ1-2; D not resolved. V shed 1 base and J shed 5 bases, with 11 bases lying between them. The CDR3 is 14 residues long. Per the germline V gene, CDR1 is SGHTA and CDR2 is FQGNSA. The CDR3 DNA reads as TGTGCCAGCAGCTTAGATGCCAGGCCTTATGGCTACACCTTC. Encoded protein: CASSLDARPYGYTF.

The genes are TRBV11-2 and TRBJ1-2, with a possible D match to TRBD1 (6 bases). Trimming pared 5 bases from V and 5 bases from J, leaving 9 bases between. The germline CDR1 and CDR2 sequences are SGHAT and FQNNGV. This CDR3 is built from 12 residues. The CDR3 is CASSPTGYGYTF. The CDR3 region has the DNA TGTGCCAGCAGCCCCACAGGGTATGGCTACACCTTC.

This clone was seen a few times. This sequence joins TRBV29-1 and TRBJ2-7; TRBD1 matches at 7 bases. This CDR3 is 15 amino acids long. V was clipped by 4 bases and J by 7 bases; unmatched bases: 16. Germline lookup yields CDR1 SQVTM and CDR2 ANQGSEA. The CDR3 loop reads CSVGSVRGSRWEQYF. The DNA for the CDR3 is TGCAGCGTTGGATCCGTCAGGGGGTCGCGGTGGGAGCAGTACTTC.

In this sample, this clone turned up a few times. This rearrangement joins TRBV19 to TRBJ2-1; 12 nucleotides agree with TRBD2. The CDR3 is 14 residues long. CDR1 and CDR2 (germline): LNHDA, SQIVND (reference sequence). The junction had 7 bases not matched to a gene; V was cut back by 1 base and J by 15 bases. The CDR3 spells CASSIGPTSGGLFF. The CDR3 DNA follows: TGTGCCAGTAGTATAGGGCCAACTAGCGGGGGGTTGTTCTTC.

This chain connects TRBV6-5 to TRBJ2-4; 8 bases are shared with TRBD2. V lost 6 bases, J lost 5 bases, and 6 bases stayed unmatched. The CDR3 spans 14 residues. The V gene's germline CDR1 is MNHEY and CDR2 SVGAGI. CDR3 nucleotides: TGTGCCAGCAGCGGGGGGGGATGGCAAAACATTCAGTACTTC. This sequence encodes CASSGGGWQNIQYF.

The chain is built from TRBV5-5 and TRBJ2-7, with 14 bases fitting TRBD2. This CDR3 is 15 amino acids long. Germline assignment: CDR1 SGHKS and CDR2 YYEKEE (reference sequence). The V segment lost 4 bases and the J segment 5 bases; nucleotides outside the gene matches: 5. The CDR3 DNA is TGTGCCAGCAGCCGGACTAGCGGGAGGAGCAACGAGCAGTACTTC. Translated, it gives CASSRTSGRSNEQYF.